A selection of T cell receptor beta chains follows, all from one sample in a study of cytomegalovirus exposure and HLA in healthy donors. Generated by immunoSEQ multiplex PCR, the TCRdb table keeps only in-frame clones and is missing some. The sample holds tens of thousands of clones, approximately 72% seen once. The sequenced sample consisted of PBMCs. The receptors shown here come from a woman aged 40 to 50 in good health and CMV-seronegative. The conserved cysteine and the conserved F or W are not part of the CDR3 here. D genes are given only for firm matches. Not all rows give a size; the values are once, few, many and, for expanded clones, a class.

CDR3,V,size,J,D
SVGTGGFNQPQH,TRBV29-1,NA,TRBJ1-5,TRBD1
SVEDRRQGARGAF,TRBV29-1,NA,TRBJ1-1,TRBD1
ASSLEVAGRGDTQY,TRBV5-1,NA,TRBJ2-3,TRBD2
ASSLRRRAASGEQY,TRBV7-3,NA,TRBJ2-7,NA
ASSPGQVVNEQF,TRBV11-2,NA,TRBJ2-1,TRBD1
SVGRERYNEQF,TRBV29-1,once,TRBJ2-1,TRBD2
AWSRVGRGSDTQY,TRBV30,NA,TRBJ2-3,TRBD2
AWSAKERRNYEQY,TRBV30,NA,TRBJ2-7,NA
ASSPGTSGSVGELF,TRBV18,NA,TRBJ2-2,TRBD2
ASSLAGTSGPITGELF,TRBV5-6,NA,TRBJ2-2,TRBD2
ASSYIAGDSYEQY,TRBV11-2,once,TRBJ2-7,TRBD2
ASSHRDFTYEQY,TRBV7-9,NA,NA,NA
ASSDRDGNQPQH,TRBV2,many,TRBJ1-5,NA
ASSFPGGRREQY,TRBV7-2,NA,TRBJ2-7,NA
ASSLDLAGGES,TRBV7-9,NA,TRBJ2-7,TRBD2
ASSLAEADTQY,TRBV7-9,NA,TRBJ2-3,NA